A selection of T cell receptor beta chains follows, all from one sample in a study of T cells after yellow fever vaccination. MiXCR, run by TCRdb on the 5' RACE reads, gives a single entry per CDR3 protein. This table holds 300,000 or so distinct CDR3 sequences, 13% found once. The input for sequencing was CD4+ T cells sorted from PBMCs, taken 45 days after the yellow fever booster vaccination. The receptors were sampled from a man aged 30 to 45 who received the YFV17D yellow fever vaccine. The CDR3 runs from the conserved cysteine through the conserved F or W.

>TRBV20-1|TRBJ1-2
CSAPTRNYGYTF
>TRBV7-2|TRBJ2-5
CASSGPRQIGETQYF
>TRBV20-1|TRBJ2-1
CSAKAQVYNEQFF
>TRBV7-8|TRBJ2-3
CASSPLAGLADTQYF
>TRBV6-1|TRBJ2-7
CASSGWAGDEQYF
>TRBV12-3/TRBV12-4|TRBJ2-7
CASRREGSYEQYF
>TRBV7-2|TRBJ2-3
CASSSLLYTDTQYF
>TRBV20-1|TRBJ2-5
CSATPIAGQETQYF
>TRBV4-2|TRBJ2-7
CASSQEQPDEQYF
>TRBV5-4|TRBJ2-7
CASSLALAGVDEQYF